This is a list of T cell receptor beta chains from one sample in a study of blood T cell repertoires in COVID-19. TCRdb's copy holds only in-frame clones and misses some; the assay was immunoSEQ multiplex PCR. Altogether around 97,000 clones are present, over 70% being singletons, with the ten largest covering over 10%. Sequencing used peripheral blood. The receptors stem from a human donor in a cohort sampled during active or convalescent COVID-19. Each CDR3 is given with its conserved first and last residue. D genes are given only for firm matches. Clone size is shown for a subset of rows, as once, few, many or a class of expanded clone.

J,V,D,size,DNA,CDR3
TRBJ1-5,TRBV6-6,TRBD1,NA,TGTGCCAGCATGGGGGGACAGGAGCAGCCCCAGCATTTT,CASMGGQEQPQHF
TRBJ2-6,TRBV5-5,NA,few,TGTGCCAGCAGCTTGGGAGGGAGGTCTGGGGCCAACGTCCTGACTTTC,CASSLGGRSGANVLTF
TRBJ1-1,TRBV6-5,TRBD1,few,TGTGCCAGCAGTTACCAAGCTGACAGGGTCACTGAAGCTTTCTTT,CASSYQADRVTEAFF
TRBJ2-5,TRBV3-1/TRBV3-2,TRBD2,NA,TGTGCCAGCCTCCCCGGGACTAGCGGGGGGGCTGAGACCCAGTACTTC,CASLPGTSGGAETQYF
TRBJ2-5,TRBV5-6,TRBD2,few,TGTGCCAGCACCCGGGAGGGTACCTTGGACTTC,CASTREGTLDF
TRBJ1-3,TRBV15,NA,NA,TGTGCCACCAGCAATGACAGGATCTCTGGAAACACCATATATTTT,CATSNDRISGNTIYF
TRBJ2-5,TRBV18,TRBD2,NA,TGTGCCAGCTCACCAAGCGGGGGCCTCCAAGAGACCCAGTACTTC,CASSPSGGLQETQYF
TRBJ2-2,TRBV10-2,TRBD1,NA,TGCGCCAGCAGTGAGTCGATCGGGACAGGGGACACCGGGGAGCTGTTTTTT,CASSESIGTGDTGELFF
TRBJ2-6,TRBV10-3,NA,NA,TGTGCCATCAGTGAGTCGATAGGGGCCTCTGGGGCCAACGTCCTGACTTTC,CAISESIGASGANVLTF
TRBJ1-5,TRBV2,NA,NA,TGTGCCAGCAGTGGGCAGTACAATCAGCCCCAGCATTTT,CASSGQYNQPQHF
TRBJ2-3,TRBV29-1,TRBD2,NA,TGCAGCGTACCTAGCGGGGGGTCCCTTTTGACAGATACGCAGTATTTT,CSVPSGGSLLTDTQYF
TRBJ1-4,TRBV27,NA,NA,TGTGCCAGCAGTTTGAGGTATAGCCCTAACCCAAATGAAAAACTGTTTTTT,CASSLRYSPNPNEKLFF
TRBJ1-6,TRBV11-2,NA,NA,TGTGCCAGCAGCTTTGGAGCTTTTAATTCACCCCTCCACTTT,CASSFGAFNSPLHF
TRBJ1-3,TRBV6-6,NA,once,TGTGCCAGCAGTTTACGGGGGGCTGGAAACACCATATATTTT,CASSLRGAGNTIYF
TRBJ2-7,TRBV2,TRBD1,many,TGTGCCAGCACCCCCGACAGGGTCAACGAGCAGTACTTC,CASTPDRVNEQYF
TRBJ2-4,TRBV7-2,TRBD2,NA,TGTGCCAGCAGCCCTCCGACTAGCGGGGGGAAGAACATTCAGTACTTC,CASSPPTSGGKNIQYF
TRBJ1-2,TRBV6-5,NA,NA,TGTGCCAGCAGTTACTCGAGTGCACAGTCCTATGGCTACACCTTC,CASSYSSAQSYGYTF
TRBJ1-1,TRBV5-1,NA,NA,TGCGCCAGCTCCCGGGGGGTTATGAACACTGAAGCTTTCTTT,CASSRGVMNTEAFF
TRBJ2-7,TRBV6-1,NA,NA,TGTGCCAGCAGTGAGTGGGAGCGTGGACCCTACGAGCAGTACTTC,CASSEWERGPYEQYF
TRBJ2-3,TRBV3-1/TRBV3-2,TRBD2,NA,TGTGCCAGCAGTCGGACTAGCGGGGGGGTTACAGATACGCAGTATTTT,CASSRTSGGVTDTQYF
TRBJ2-3,TRBV2,TRBD2,NA,TGTGCCAGCAGTGAGCAGCTAGCGGGGGGGCCGAATACGCAGTATTTT,CASSEQLAGGPNTQYF
TRBJ1-5,TRBV5-1,TRBD1,once,TGCGCCAGCAGCTTAGCCCCCACAGGGGGTAGTCAGCCCCAGCATTTT,CASSLAPTGGSQPQHF
TRBJ2-3,TRBV5-1,TRBD2,NA,TGCGCCAGCAGCTTGACTAGCGGGTTTACAGATACGCAGTATTTT,CASSLTSGFTDTQYF
TRBJ2-2,TRBV11-1,TRBD1,NA,TGTGCCAGCAGCAAGGGACAGGGTGGGACCGGGGAGCTGTTTTTT,CASSKGQGGTGELFF
TRBJ1-5,TRBV19,NA,NA,TGTGCCAGTAGTACGGACAGCGGCAATCAGCCCCAGCATTTT,CASSTDSGNQPQHF
TRBJ1-1,TRBV19,NA,NA,TGTGCCAGTAGAGAAACAGGGAGTCTGCGGACTGAAGCTTTCTTT,CASRETGSLRTEAFF
TRBJ1-2,TRBV6-5,NA,NA,TGTGCCAGCAGCGACACAGGGTACTATGGCTACACCTTC,CASSDTGYYGYTF
TRBJ2-3,TRBV7-9,NA,NA,TGTGCCAGCAGCCGAAGCTCCAGCGGCGATACGCAGTATTTT,CASSRSSSGDTQYF
TRBJ2-7,TRBV4-3,NA,NA,TGCGCCAGCAGCCAAGGACTCGGGAACCCCTCCTCCTACGAGCAGTACTTC,CASSQGLGNPSSYEQYF